Following are 18 T cell receptor beta chains from one sample sequenced in a study of T cells in Graves' hyperthyroidism and ophthalmopathy. What was amplified from RNA transcripts were TCR beta CDR3 regions. The primer set for the first-round RT-PCR of the TCR CDR3 was HTBI. TCRdb independently ran MiXCR on the multiplex PCR reads; one entry per CDR3 protein. The data hold 350,000 to 400,000 distinct CDR3 sequences, with around 14% observed a single time. Sequencing was performed on blood. The receptors come from a woman between 55 and 75 years old with Graves' hyperthyroidism.

This clonotype was counted between two and nine times. The rearrangement uses TRBV20-1 and TRBJ2-5; D remains unclear. Germline CDR1 reads DFQATT; CDR2 reads SNEGSKA (reference sequence). The CDR3 covers 12 residues. Trimming pared 3 bases from V and 4 bases from J, leaving 9 bases between. CDR3 nucleotide sequence: TGCAGTGCTAGGACGGACCTAGAGACCCAGTACTTC. Its protein is CSARTDLETQYF.

V usage is TRBV5-6 and J usage is TRBJ2-5; a possible D gene is TRBD1 (5 bases). The germline V gene has CDR1 SGHDT and CDR2 YYEEEE. Deletions cut 6 bases from V and 3 bases from J, with 27 bases between. This CDR3 spans 18 amino acids. The CDR3 spells CASTSIKTANEFKETQYF. The CDR3 nucleotides read TGTGCCAGCACCTCGATTAAGACAGCTAACGAATTTAAAGAGACCCAGTACTTC. Full variable domain (missing parts from reference TRBV5-6 and TRBJ2-5): DAGVTQSPTHLIKTRGQQVTLRCSPKSGHDTVSWYQQALGQGPQFIFQYYEEEERQRGNFPDRFSGHQFPNYSSELNVNALLLGDSALYLCASTSIKTANEFKETQYFGPGTRLLVL.

At least ten counts were recorded for this clonotype. The rearrangement joins TRBV20-1 to TRBJ2-7, with D possibly being TRBD1 (5 bases). Germline V gives CDR1 DFQATT, CDR2 SNEGSKA (reference sequence). With 3 bases removed from V and 0 bases from J, the gap between germline ends came to 9 bases. This CDR3 region has 13 residues. The CDR3: CSASPDSSYEQYF. CDR3 DNA: TGCAGTGCTAGTCCTGACAGCTCCTACGAGCAGTACTTC.

There are many counts of this clonotype. The V and J genes are TRBV11-3 and TRBJ2-7; D remains unclear. CDR1 is SGHNT, CDR2 YENEEA, per germline. The CDR3 consists of 16 residues. V lost 2 bases and J lost 6, with 20 bases in between. The CDR3 nucleotides are TGTGCCAGCAGCTTAAGAGGCCCCCCGAGAGCTGGCGAGCAGTACTTC. The encoded protein is CASSLRGPPRAGEQYF.

This clonotype showed up just a few times. A much larger clone lies a single base off, so this may be a read error. The chain employs TRBV12-3 or TRBV12-4 and TRBJ2-7; D is perhaps TRBD2 (7 bases). The CDR3 totals 15 residues. Trimming pared 3 bases from V and 9 bases from J, leaving 21 bases between. Here the CDR3 DNA reads TGTGCCAGCAGTTTCTCCGGCGGGGGCCTCCGGCGGCAGTACTTC. Translation gives CASSFSGGGLRRQYF.

The CDR3 DNA follows: TGTGCCAGCAGCCAAGAAGGGCTAGCGGGAGGTTCCTACGAGCAGTACTTC. Protein: CASSQEGLAGGSYEQYF. This chain uses TRBV3-1 with TRBJ2-7; 11 bases line up with TRBD2. CDR3 length: 17 amino acids. Trimming at V came to 0 bases and at J to 1 base, leaving 5 bases not matched to a gene. Germline V gene lookup returns CDR1 LGHDT and CDR2 YNNKEL (reference sequence).

V and J are TRBV9 and TRBJ2-6; 8 nucleotides match TRBD1. V shed 7 bases and J 5 bases; nucleotides not matched to a gene: 2. From germline, CDR1 is SGDLS and CDR2 YYNGEE. The CDR3 runs 13 residues. DNA of the CDR3: TGTGCCAGCGGACAGGGCAGGGCCAACGTCCTGACTTTC. Its protein is CASGQGRANVLTF.

This clonotype was detected ten times or more. The chain uses TRBV2 and TRBJ2-5; D unclear. This CDR3 spans 13 amino acids. Trimming removed 0 bases from V and 5 bases from J, with 7 bases in between. The V gene's germline CDR1 is SNHLY and CDR2 FYNNEI. The CDR3 reads CASSEALIETQYF. CDR3 DNA sequence: TGTGCCAGCAGTGAAGCGCTGATCGAGACCCAGTACTTC.

This clonotype was found many times. The chain employs TRBV6-2 or TRBV6-3 and TRBJ2-7, with D possibly TRBD1 on 6 matching bases. This CDR3 is 14 amino acids long. Germline CDR1 MNHEY, CDR2 SVGEGT. Trimming cost V 7 bases and J 3 bases, with 16 bases left between them. The CDR3 here is CASKKQGVGYEQYF. CDR3 DNA: TGTGCCAGCAAGAAACAGGGAGTTGGCTACGAGCAGTACTTC.

V and J are TRBV5-8 and TRBJ2-3, with TRBD2 matching over 9 bases. The CDR3 length is 14 residues. Germline V gene lookup returns CDR1 SGHTS and CDR2 YDEGEE. Losses at the gene ends were 1 base for V and 7 bases for J; bases not matched to a gene: 4. CDR3 amino acids: CASSLFLAGYTQYF. The CDR3 DNA sequence: TGTGCCAGCAGCTTGTTCCTAGCGGGGTATACGCAGTATTTT.

This clonotype was counted ten times or more. The V call is TRBV7-8, the J call TRBJ2-7, with 7 nucleotides matching TRBD1. The CDR3 is 16 residues long. CDR1 is SGHVS and CDR2 is FQNEAQ in the germline V gene. Losses at the gene ends were 5 bases for V and 2 bases for J; bases not matched to a gene: 12. This CDR3 is CASSITDRRIPYEQYF. DNA for the CDR3: TGTGCCAGCAGCATCACGGACAGGAGGATCCCCTACGAGCAGTACTTC.

This clonotype has a count of ten or more. The chain joins TRBV7-9 to TRBJ2-3, with 8 bases matching TRBD2. The V gene end was trimmed by 6 bases and the J gene end by 1 base; junction bases not matched to a gene: 15. Germline V gives CDR1 SEHNR, CDR2 FQNEAQ (reference sequence). This CDR3 comprises 18 residues. CDR3 amino acids: CASRPLAREGLGTDTQYF. DNA of the CDR3: TGTGCCAGCAGGCCTCTTGCTCGGGAGGGTCTGGGCACAGATACGCAGTATTTT. The variable domain in full, with the rest retrieved from reference TRBV7-9 and TRBJ2-3, is DTGVSQNPRHKITKRGQNVTFRCDPISEHNRLYWYRQTLGQGPEFLTYFQNEAQLEKSRLLSDRFSAERPKGSFSTLEIQRTEQGDSAMYLCASRPLAREGLGTDTQYFGPGTRLTVL.

This clonotype was recorded many times. The CDR3 sequence: CASSQDYRLMNTEAFF. For the CDR3, the DNA is TGTGCCAGCAGCCAAGATTACAGGTTGATGAACACTGAAGCTTTCTTT. The chain combines TRBV3-1 with TRBJ1-1, with D possibly TRBD1 on 5 matching bases. The germline V gene has CDR1 LGHDT and CDR2 YNNKEL (reference sequence). This CDR3 is 16 amino acids long. Deletions cut 0 bases from V and 0 bases from J, with 11 bases between.

This clonotype was detected ten times or more. The chain has TRBV27 and TRBJ1-2; 8 nucleotides line up with TRBD1. There are 14 residues in the CDR3. Germline trimming cut 5 bases from V and 7 bases from J; bases unmatched to any gene: 9. From germline, CDR1 is MNHEY and CDR2 SMNVEV (reference sequence). CDR3 sequence: CASSPAGGWGGYTF. The CDR3, as DNA: TGTGCCAGCAGTCCTGCAGGGGGCTGGGGTGGCTACACCTTC.

Notes on this clonotype: Just one base apart from a much larger clone, this may be a read error. The rearrangement links TRBV7-9 to TRBJ2-1, with TRBD2 matching 12 bases. V dropped 7 bases and J dropped 7; count of bases not matched to a gene: 11. CDR1 SEHNR and CDR2 FQNEAQ come from the germline V gene (reference sequence). The length of the CDR3 is 16 residues. The CDR3 DNA reads as TGTGCCAGCACCCGCAAGGGACTAGCGGGTCAAAATGAGCAGTTCTTC. Translated: CASTRKGLAGQNEQFF.

J is TRBJ1-3 and V is TRBV7-8; 9 positions match TRBD1. The CDR3 extends over 14 amino acids. Germline V gene lookup returns CDR1 SGHVS and CDR2 FQNEAQ. J lost 6 bases, V lost 1 base, and 1 base had no gene match. CDR3 residues: CASSLGTGENTIYF. CDR3 coding DNA: TGTGCCAGCAGCTTAGGGACAGGGGAAAACACCATATATTTT. The full variable domain, with the rest looked up from reference TRBV7-8 and TRBJ1-3, is GAGVSQSPRYKVAKRGQDVALRCDPISGHVSLFWYQQALGQGPEFLTYFQNEAQLDKSGLPSDRFFAERPEGSVSTLKIQRTQQEDSAVYLCASSLGTGENTIYFGEGSWLTVV.

The table lists this clonotype with many counts. The chain's CDR3 is CASSSVGGRAGELFF. The CDR3 DNA reads TGTGCCAGCAGCTCCGTGGGGGGTCGTGCCGGGGAGCTGTTTTTT. The rearrangement uses TRBV7-8 and TRBJ2-2, with D tentatively TRBD2 (6 bases). CDR1 and CDR2 from the germline V gene are SGHVS and FQNEAQ. CDR3 length: 15 amino acids. Trimming removed 4 bases at V and 6 bases at J, with 15 bases between.

This chain joins TRBV19 and TRBJ1-4, with D possibly matching TRBD1 (6 bases). Trimming took off 10 bases at V and 8 bases at J, with 14 bases between the two ends. The CDR3 has 12 residues. Germline V lookup: CDR1 LNHDA, CDR2 SQIVND (reference sequence). DNA of the CDR3: TGTGCCACCGGGGGGCCAGAGGAAAAACTGTTTTTT. This gives the protein CATGGPEEKLFF. Based on the CDR3 plus reference TRBV19 and TRBJ1-4, the full variable domain is DGGITQSPKYLFRKEGQNVTLSCEQNLNHDAMYWYRQDPGQGLRLIYYSQIVNDFQKGDIAEGYSVSREKKESFPLTVTSAQKNPTAFYLCATGGPEEKLFFGSGTQLSVL.